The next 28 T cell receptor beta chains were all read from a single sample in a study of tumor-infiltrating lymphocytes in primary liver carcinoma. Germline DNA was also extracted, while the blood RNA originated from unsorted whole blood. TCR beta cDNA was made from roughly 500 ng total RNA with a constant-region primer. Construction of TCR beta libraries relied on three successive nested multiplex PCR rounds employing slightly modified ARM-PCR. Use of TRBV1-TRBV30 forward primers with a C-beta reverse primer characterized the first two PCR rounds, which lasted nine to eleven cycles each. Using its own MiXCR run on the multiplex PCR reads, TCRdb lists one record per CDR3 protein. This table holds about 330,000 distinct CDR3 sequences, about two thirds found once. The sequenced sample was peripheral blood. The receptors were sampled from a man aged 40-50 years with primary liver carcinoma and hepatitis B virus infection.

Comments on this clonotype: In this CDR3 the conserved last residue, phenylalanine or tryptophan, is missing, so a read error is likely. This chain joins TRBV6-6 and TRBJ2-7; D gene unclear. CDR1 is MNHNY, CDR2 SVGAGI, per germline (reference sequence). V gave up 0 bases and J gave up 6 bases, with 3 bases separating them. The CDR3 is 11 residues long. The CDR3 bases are TGTGCCAGCAGTTACTCGGGCGAGCAGTACTTA. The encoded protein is CASSYSGEQYL.

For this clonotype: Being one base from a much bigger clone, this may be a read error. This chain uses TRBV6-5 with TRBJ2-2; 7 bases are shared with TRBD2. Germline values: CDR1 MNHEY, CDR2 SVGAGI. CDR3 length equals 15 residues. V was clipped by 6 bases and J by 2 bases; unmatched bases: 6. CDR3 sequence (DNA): TGTGCCAGCAGAACTAGCGCGATTAACACCGGGGAGCTGTTTTTT. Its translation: CASRTSAINTGELFF.

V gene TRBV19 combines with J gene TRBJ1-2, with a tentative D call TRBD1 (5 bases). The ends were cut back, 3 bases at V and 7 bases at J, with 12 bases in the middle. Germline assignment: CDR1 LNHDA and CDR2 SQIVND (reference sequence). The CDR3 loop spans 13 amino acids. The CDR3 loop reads CASSILDGTGYTF. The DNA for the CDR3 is TGTGCCAGTAGTATTCTGGACGGGACTGGCTACACCTTC.

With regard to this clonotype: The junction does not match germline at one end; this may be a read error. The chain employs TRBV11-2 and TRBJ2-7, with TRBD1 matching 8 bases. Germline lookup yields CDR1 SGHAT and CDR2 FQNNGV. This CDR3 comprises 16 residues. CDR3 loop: CASSLALTGGIDEKHF. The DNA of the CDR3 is TGTGCCAGCAGCTTAGCATTAACAGGGGGTATCGACGAGAAGCACTTC.

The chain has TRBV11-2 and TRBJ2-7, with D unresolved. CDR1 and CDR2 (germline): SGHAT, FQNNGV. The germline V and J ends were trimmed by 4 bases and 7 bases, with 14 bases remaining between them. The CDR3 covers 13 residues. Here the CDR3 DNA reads TGTGCCAGCAGCTCGGAAACTCCTCGGGAGCAGTACTTC. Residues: CASSSETPREQYF.

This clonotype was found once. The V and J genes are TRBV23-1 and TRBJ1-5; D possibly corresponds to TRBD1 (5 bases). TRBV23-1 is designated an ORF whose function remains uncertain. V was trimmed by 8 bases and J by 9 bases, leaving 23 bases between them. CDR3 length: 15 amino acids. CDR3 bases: TGCGCCAGCGGGGGAGAAGACGTCCAGGCCCGGCCCCAGCATTTT. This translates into CASGGEDVQARPQHF.

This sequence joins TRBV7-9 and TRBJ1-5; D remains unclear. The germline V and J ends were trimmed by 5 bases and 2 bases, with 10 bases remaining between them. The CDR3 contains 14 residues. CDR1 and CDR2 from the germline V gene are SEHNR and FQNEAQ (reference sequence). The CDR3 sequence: CASSQAVGNQPQHF. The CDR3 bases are TGTGCCAGCAGCCAGGCAGTAGGCAATCAGCCCCAGCATTTT. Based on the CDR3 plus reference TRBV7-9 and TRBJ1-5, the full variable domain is DTGVSQNPRHKITKRGQNVTFRCDPISEHNRLYWYRQTLGQGPEFLTYFQNEAQLEKSRLLSDRFSAERPKGSFSTLEIQRTEQGDSAMYLCASSQAVGNQPQHFGDGTRLSIL.

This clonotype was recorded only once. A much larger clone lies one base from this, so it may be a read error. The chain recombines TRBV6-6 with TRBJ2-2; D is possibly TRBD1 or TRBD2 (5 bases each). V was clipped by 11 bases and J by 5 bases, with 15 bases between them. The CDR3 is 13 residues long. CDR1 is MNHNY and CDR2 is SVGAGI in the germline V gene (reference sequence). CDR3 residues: CAHTGTPTGELFF. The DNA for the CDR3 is TGTGCCCATACCGGGACGCCGACCGGGGAGCTGTTTTTT.

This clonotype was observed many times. CDR3 region: CASSSGTGDYEQYF. The CDR3 coding sequence is TGTGCCAGCAGTTCAGGGACAGGGGATTACGAGCAGTACTTC. The chain links TRBV6-5 to TRBJ2-7; TRBD1 matches 10 bases. Trimming removed 4 bases from V and 4 bases from J; junction bases left unmatched: 4. The germline V gene encodes CDR1 MNHEY and CDR2 SVGAGI. CDR3 length: 14 amino acids.

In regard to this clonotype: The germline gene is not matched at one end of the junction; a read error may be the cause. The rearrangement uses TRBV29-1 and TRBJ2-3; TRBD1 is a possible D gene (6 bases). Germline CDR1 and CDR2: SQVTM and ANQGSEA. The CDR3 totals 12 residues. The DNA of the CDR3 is TGCAGTGTTGGAGAACAGGGATCTACGGAGTATTTT. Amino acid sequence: CSVGEQGSTEYF.

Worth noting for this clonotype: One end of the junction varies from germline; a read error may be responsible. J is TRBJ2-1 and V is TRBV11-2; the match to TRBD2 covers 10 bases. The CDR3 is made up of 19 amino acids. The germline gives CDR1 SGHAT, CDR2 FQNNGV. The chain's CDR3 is CASSLYPRPAGGPSDEHFF. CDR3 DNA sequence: TGTGCCAGCAGCTTATACCCCCGGCCAGCGGGAGGGCCGAGCGATGAGCACTTCTTT.

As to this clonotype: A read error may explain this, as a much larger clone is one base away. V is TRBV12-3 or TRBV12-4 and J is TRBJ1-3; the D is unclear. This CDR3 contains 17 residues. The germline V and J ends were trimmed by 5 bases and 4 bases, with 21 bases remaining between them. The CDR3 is CASSPSLCGVQGNTIYF. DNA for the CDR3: TGTGCCAGCAGTCCAAGCCTATGCGGGGTACAGGGAAACACCATATATTTT.

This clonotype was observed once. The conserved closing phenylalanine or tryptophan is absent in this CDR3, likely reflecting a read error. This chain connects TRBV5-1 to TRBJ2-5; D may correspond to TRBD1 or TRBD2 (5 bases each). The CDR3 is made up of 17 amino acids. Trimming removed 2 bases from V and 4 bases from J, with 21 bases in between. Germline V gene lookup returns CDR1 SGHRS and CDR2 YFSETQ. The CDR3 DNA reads TGCGCCAGCAGCTTAGAGGGGATCAGGATCCCAAGAGAGACCCAGTACCTC. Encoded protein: CASSLEGIRIPRETQYL.

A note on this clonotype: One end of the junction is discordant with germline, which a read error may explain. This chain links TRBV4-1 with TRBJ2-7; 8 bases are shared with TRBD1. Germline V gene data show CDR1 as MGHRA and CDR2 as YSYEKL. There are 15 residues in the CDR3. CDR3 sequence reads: CASSNPGQVSYKQYF. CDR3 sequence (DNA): TGCGCCAGCAGCAACCCGGGACAGGTCTCCTACAAGCAGTACTTC.

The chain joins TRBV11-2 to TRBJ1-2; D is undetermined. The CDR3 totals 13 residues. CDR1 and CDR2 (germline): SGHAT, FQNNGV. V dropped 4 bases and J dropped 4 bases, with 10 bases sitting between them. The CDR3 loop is CASSYSGGYGYTF. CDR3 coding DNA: TGTGCCAGCAGCTATTCCGGCGGCTATGGCTACACCTTC.

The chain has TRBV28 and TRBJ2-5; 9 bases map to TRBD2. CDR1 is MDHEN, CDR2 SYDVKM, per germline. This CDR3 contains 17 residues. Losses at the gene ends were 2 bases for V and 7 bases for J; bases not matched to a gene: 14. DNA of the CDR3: TGTGCCAGCAGTTTAGGATGGGGCAGGCCAGCGGGAGGGACCCAGTACTTC. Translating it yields CASSLGWGRPAGGTQYF.

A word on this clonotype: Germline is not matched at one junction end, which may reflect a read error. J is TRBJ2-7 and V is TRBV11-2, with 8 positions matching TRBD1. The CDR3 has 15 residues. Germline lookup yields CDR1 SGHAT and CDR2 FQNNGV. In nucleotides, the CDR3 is TGTGCCAGCAGCTTATCAGGGGGCCTCGCGAGCGAGCTGTACTTC. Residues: CASSLSGGLASELYF. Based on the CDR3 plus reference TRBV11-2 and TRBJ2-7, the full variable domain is EAGVAQSPRYKIIEKRQSVAFWCNPISGHATLYWYQQILGQGPKLLIQFQNNGVVDDSQLPKDRFSAERLKGVDSTLKIQPAKLEDSAVYLCASSLSGGLASELYFGPGTRLTVT.

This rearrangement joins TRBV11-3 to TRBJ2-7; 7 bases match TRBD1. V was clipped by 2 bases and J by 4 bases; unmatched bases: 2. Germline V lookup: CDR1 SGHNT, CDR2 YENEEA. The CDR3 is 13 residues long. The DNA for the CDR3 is TGTGCCAGCAGCTTAACAGGGGAATACGAGCAGTACTTC. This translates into CASSLTGEYEQYF.

For the CDR3, the DNA is TGTGCCAGCAGCCGGGACAGGGTCATTAGCCACACCTTC. It yields the protein CASSRDRVISHTF. The genes are TRBV5-5 and TRBJ1-2, with TRBD1 matching over 9 bases. The germline gives CDR1 SGHKS, CDR2 YYEKEE (reference sequence). V gave up 4 bases and J gave up 12 bases; unmatched junction bases: 10. The CDR3 spans 13 residues.

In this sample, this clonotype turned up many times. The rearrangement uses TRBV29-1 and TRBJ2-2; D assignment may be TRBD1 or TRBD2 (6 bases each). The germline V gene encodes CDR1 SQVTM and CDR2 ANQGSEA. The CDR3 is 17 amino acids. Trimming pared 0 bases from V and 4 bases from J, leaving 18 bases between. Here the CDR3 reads CSVEDRPRGVVTGELFF. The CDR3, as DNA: TGCAGCGTTGAAGATCGGCCAAGGGGGGTGGTCACCGGGGAGCTGTTTTTT.

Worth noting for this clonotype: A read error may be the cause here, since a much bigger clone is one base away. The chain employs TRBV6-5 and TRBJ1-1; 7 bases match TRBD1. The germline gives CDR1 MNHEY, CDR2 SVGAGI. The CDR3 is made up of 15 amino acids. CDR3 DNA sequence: TGTGCCAGCACCTCGTGGGGGACAGCGAACACTGCAGCTTTCTTT. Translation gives CASTSWGTANTAAFF.

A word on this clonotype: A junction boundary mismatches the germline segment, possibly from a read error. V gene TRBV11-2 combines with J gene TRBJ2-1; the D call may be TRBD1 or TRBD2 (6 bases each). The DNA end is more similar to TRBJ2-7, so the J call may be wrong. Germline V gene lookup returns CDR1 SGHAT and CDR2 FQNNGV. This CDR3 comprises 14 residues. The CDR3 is CARSSRTGGYEQYF. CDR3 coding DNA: TGTGCCCGCAGCTCTCGGACCGGGGGCTACGAACAGTACTTC.

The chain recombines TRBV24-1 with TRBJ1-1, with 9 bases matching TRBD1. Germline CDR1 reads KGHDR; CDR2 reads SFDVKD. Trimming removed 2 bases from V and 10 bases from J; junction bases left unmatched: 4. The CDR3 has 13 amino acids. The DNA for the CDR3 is TGTGCCACCAGTGATTGGGACAGGGTTTTAGCTTTCTTT. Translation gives CATSDWDRVLAFF.

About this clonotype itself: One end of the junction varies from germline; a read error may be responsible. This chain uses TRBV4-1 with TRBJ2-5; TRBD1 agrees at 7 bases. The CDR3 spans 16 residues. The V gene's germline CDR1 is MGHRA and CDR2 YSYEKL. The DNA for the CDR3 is TGTGCCAGCAGCCATAAGAAGGGGGCTTCCCAAGAGACCCAGTACTTC. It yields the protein CASSHKKGASQETQYF.

CDR3 amino acids: CASSLAGTSYTEAFF. DNA for the CDR3: TGTGCCAGCAGTTTGGCAGGGACCAGTTACACTGAAGCTTTCTTT. The V gene is TRBV28, the J gene TRBJ1-1, with D maybe TRBD1 (5 bases). The ends were cut back, 3 bases at V and 3 bases at J, with 14 bases in the middle. From germline, CDR1 is MDHEN and CDR2 SYDVKM. This CDR3 has 15 residues.

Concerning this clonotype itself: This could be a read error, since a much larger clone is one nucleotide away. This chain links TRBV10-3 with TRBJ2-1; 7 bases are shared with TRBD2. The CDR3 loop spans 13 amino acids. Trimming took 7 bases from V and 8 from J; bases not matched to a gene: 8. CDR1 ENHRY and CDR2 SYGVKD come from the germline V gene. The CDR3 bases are TGTGCCATCAAACGGGAGGACCCTGATGAGCAGTTCTTC. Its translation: CAIKREDPDEQFF.

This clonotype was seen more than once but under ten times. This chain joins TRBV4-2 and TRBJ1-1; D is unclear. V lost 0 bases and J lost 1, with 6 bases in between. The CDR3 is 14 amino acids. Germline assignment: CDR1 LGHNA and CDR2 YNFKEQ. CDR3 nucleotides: TGTGCCAGCAGCCAAGATGGTAGGAACACTGAAGCTTTCTTT. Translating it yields CASSQDGRNTEAFF.

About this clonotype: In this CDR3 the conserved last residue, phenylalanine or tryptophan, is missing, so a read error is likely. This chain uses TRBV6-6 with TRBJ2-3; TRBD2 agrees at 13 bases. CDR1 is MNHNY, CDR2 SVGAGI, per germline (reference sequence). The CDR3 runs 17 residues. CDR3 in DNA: TGTGCCAGTAGTTACTCAACAACTAGCGGGAGGGCTGATACGCAGTATTCT. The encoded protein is CASSYSTTSGRADTQYS.